These 6 T cell receptor beta chains were sequenced from one sample in a study of T cells and Merkel cell carcinoma outcomes. Data came from immunoSEQ multiplex PCR; TCRdb stores just in-frame clones and leaves some out. Altogether 13,000 to 15,000 clones are present, 92% being singletons, with the ten largest covering 2% to 2.5%. Material: tumor tissue from Merkel cell carcinoma. These receptors all stem from a human donor with Merkel cell carcinoma.

The chain is built from TRBV7-8 and TRBJ1-4, with 7 bases identical to TRBD1. Per germline, CDR1 SGHVS and CDR2 FQNEAQ. The junction had 10 bases not matched to a gene; V was cut back by 2 bases and J by 7 bases. CDR3 length: 16 residues. This CDR3 is CASSLSPRGIGEKLFF. CDR3 in DNA: TGTGCCAGCAGCTTATCGCCCAGGGGGATCGGTGAAAAACTGTTTTTT.

This chain's CDR3 is CASAAGTSYEQYF. DNA of the CDR3: TGTGCCAGCGCCGCGGGAACCTCCTACGAGCAGTACTTC. V is TRBV5-4 and J is TRBJ2-7; D perhaps matches TRBD2 (6 bases). Per the germline V gene, CDR1 is SGHNT and CDR2 is YYREEE (reference sequence). CDR3 length equals 13 residues. V lost 7 bases to trimming and J lost 0 bases, with 11 bases between them.

V and J are TRBV14 and TRBJ2-2; D unresolved. Germline-derived CDR1 and CDR2 are SGHDN and FVKESK. Trimming cost V 1 base and J 3 bases, with 3 bases left between them. The CDR3 extends over 13 amino acids. The CDR3 DNA follows: TGTGCCAGCAGCCAAGGTCACACCGGGGAGCTGTTTTTT. Its protein product is CASSQGHTGELFF. The whole variable domain, filled in from reference TRBV14 and TRBJ2-2, reads EAGVTQFPSHSVIEKGQTVTLRCDPISGHDNLYWYRRVMGKEIKFLLHFVKESKQDESGMPNNRFLAERTGGTYSTLKVQPAELEDSGVYFCASSQGHTGELFFGEGSRLTVL.

The chain is built from TRBV7-3 and TRBJ2-3; the D gene is possibly TRBD2 (6 bases). V shed 4 bases and J shed 3 bases, with 17 bases lying between them. Germline loops: CDR1 SGHTA, CDR2 FQGTGA. The CDR3 runs 16 residues. For the CDR3, the DNA is TGTGCCAGCAGCTCGACTAGGTTAAAAAGTACAGATACGCAGTATTTT. Its translation is CASSSTRLKSTDTQYF.

The V and J genes are TRBV18 and TRBJ1-4; D not certain. Between the trimmed V and J ends, which lost 3 bases and 1 base, there was a span of 15 bases. This CDR3 spans 17 amino acids. The germline V gene encodes CDR1 KGHSH and CDR2 LQKENI. As DNA, the CDR3 is TGTGCCAGCTCACCTCGGCGGCCGACGGGAACTAATGAAAAACTGTTTTTT. The encoded protein is CASSPRRPTGTNEKLFF. The whole variable domain, filled in from reference TRBV18 and TRBJ1-4, reads NAGVMQNPRHLVRRRGQEARLRCSPMKGHSHVYWYRQLPEEGLKFMVYLQKENIIDESGMPKERFSAEFPKEGPSILRIQQVVRGDSAAYFCASSPRRPTGTNEKLFFGSGTQLSVL.

The rearrangement links TRBV7-9 to TRBJ2-3; 11 positions agree with TRBD2. The length of the CDR3 is 15 residues. Trimming cost V 6 bases and J 6 bases; bases outside gene matches: 8. Germline CDR1 SEHNR, CDR2 FQNEAQ (reference sequence). The chain's CDR3 is CASSFSGRAADTQYF. In DNA form, the CDR3 reads TGTGCCAGCAGTTTTAGCGGGAGGGCGGCCGATACGCAGTATTTT.